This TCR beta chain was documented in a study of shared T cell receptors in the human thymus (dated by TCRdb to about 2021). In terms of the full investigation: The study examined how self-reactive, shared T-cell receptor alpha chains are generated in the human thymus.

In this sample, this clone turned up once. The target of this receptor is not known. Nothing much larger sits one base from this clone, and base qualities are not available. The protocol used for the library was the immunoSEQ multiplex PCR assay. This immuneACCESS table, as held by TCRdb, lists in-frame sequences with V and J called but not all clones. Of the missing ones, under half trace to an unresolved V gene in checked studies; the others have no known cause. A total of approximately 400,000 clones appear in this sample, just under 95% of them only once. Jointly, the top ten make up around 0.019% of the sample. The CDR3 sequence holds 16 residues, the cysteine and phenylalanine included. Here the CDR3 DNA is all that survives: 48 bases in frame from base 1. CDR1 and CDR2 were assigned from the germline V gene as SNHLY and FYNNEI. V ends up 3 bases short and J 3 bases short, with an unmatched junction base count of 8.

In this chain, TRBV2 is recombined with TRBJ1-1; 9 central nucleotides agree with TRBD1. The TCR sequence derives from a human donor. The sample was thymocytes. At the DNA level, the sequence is TGTGCCAGCAGTGAGGGCCCGGGACAGGGATACACTGAAGCTTTCTTT. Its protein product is CASSEGPGQGYTEAFF. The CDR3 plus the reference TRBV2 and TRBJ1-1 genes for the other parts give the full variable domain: EPEVTQTPSHQVTQMGQEVILRCVPISNHLYFYWYRQILGQKVEFLVSFYNNEISEKSEIFDDQFSVERPDGSNFTLKIRSTKLEDSAMYFCASSEGPGQGYTEAFFGQGTRLTVV.